The source of this TCR beta chain is a study of blood T cell repertoires in COVID-19. Study background: Italy, Spain and the United States were the sources of the convalescent and acute COVID-19 samples.

V dropped 2 bases and J dropped 6; count of bases not matched to a gene: 5. The CDR3 loop spans 16 amino acids. Germline V gene data show CDR1 as MNHNY and CDR2 as SVGAGI (reference sequence). Clones were sequenced by immunoSEQ multiplex PCR, and TCRdb holds only the in-frame ones, with some missing. Of more than 85,000 clones listed, about 81% were seen once; the top ten hold approximately 15%. The sample consisted of peripheral blood. The TCR was taken from a woman aged 60-70 years with acute or convalescent COVID-19. This chain joins TRBV6-6 and TRBJ2-2; 11 positions agree with TRBD2. CDR3 sequence: CASSYNSGGASGELFF. The CDR3 nucleotides are TGTGCCAGCAGTTACAATAGCGGGGGGGCTTCCGGGGAGCTGTTTTTT.